This passage covers 20 T cell receptor beta chains from one sample sequenced in a study of beta chain features in type 1 diabetes. TCRB transcripts that were expressed got sequenced, as all of the isolated RNA had been reverse transcribed. The repertoire was sequenced with immunoSEQ multiplex PCR; TCRdb's copy has only in-frame clones and lacks some. The profile covers 25,000 or so clones, with more than 60% appearing a single time and about 2.2% taken by the ten largest. Sequenced material: Tregs from blood. The source of these receptors is a middle-aged woman in good health.

This chain uses TRBV11-3 with TRBJ2-1, with 8 nucleotides matching TRBD2. The CDR3 sequence is 16 residues long. The germline V gene has CDR1 SGHNT and CDR2 YENEEA. The trim removed 3 bases at V and 6 bases at J, leaving 10 bases unmatched. The CDR3 coding sequence is TGTGCCAGCAGCTTTCTGGGACTAGAATTCGTCAATGAGCAGTTCTTC. Amino acids: CASSFLGLEFVNEQFF.

The chain combines TRBV6-5 with TRBJ1-1; 9 positions match TRBD1. CDR1 and CDR2 from the germline V gene are MNHEY and SVGAGI. The CDR3 is made up of 15 amino acids. J gave up 6 bases and V 4 bases, and 9 bases lay outside the gene matches. CDR3 in amino acids: CASSFLGTGTAEAFF. The CDR3 nucleotides are TGTGCCAGCAGTTTTCTTGGGACAGGGACCGCTGAAGCTTTCTTT.

This chain connects TRBV5-4 to TRBJ1-2, with D uncertain. Looked up from germline, CDR1 is SGHNT and CDR2 is YYREEE (reference sequence). This CDR3 spans 13 amino acids. V dropped 4 bases and J dropped 0 bases, with 7 bases sitting between them. The CDR3 spells CASSRGTNYGYTF. CDR3 nucleotide sequence: TGTGCCAGCAGCCGGGGAACTAACTATGGCTACACCTTC.

J is TRBJ2-3 and V is TRBV7-9, with TRBD2 matching 8 bases. Germline CDR1 SEHNR, CDR2 FQNEAQ (reference sequence). There are 17 residues in the CDR3. V was clipped by 2 bases and J by 2 bases; unmatched bases: 9. The CDR3 region is CASSLRRGGPPTDTQYF. The CDR3 nucleotides are TGTGCCAGCAGCTTAAGACGGGGGGGACCCCCCACAGATACGCAGTATTTT.

V usage is TRBV18 and J usage is TRBJ2-5, with D perhaps matching TRBD2 (6 bases). V gave up 6 bases and J gave up 5 bases, with 13 bases separating them. The CDR3 is made up of 13 amino acids. Germline V gene sequence: CDR1 KGHSH, CDR2 LQKENI. This CDR3 reads CASSPTSPETQYF. In DNA, the CDR3 is TGTGCCAGCTCGCCAACTAGCCCGGAGACCCAGTACTTC.

This clone appeared a single time. The V gene is TRBV7-2, the J gene TRBJ2-3, with D maybe TRBD2 (5 bases). V was clipped by 5 bases and J by 3 bases, with 12 bases between them. The CDR3 runs to 14 residues. The germline V gene has CDR1 SGHTA and CDR2 FQGNSA. The chain's CDR3 is CASSREPGTDTQYF. The CDR3 coding sequence is TGTGCCAGCAGCCGGGAACCGGGTACAGATACGCAGTATTTT.

This chain uses TRBV2 with TRBJ1-2, with TRBD1 matching over 11 bases. This CDR3 region has 13 residues. CDR1 and CDR2 from the germline V gene are SNHLY and FYNNEI. The V segment lost 8 bases and the J segment 5 bases; nucleotides outside the gene matches: 4. CDR3 nucleotides: TGTGCCAGCTCCGGGACAGGGGGGTATGGCTACACCTTC. This codes for CASSGTGGYGYTF.

The rearrangement uses TRBV23-1 and TRBJ2-7, with TRBD2 matching 8 bases. TRBV23-1 is sorted into the ORF group, with uncertain function. CDR3 size: 15 residues. V was clipped by 0 bases and J by 5 bases; unmatched bases: 6. This CDR3 reads CASSQSRREGDEQYF. The CDR3 nucleotides read TGCGCCAGCAGTCAATCCCGCCGGGAGGGGGACGAGCAGTACTTC.

The genes are TRBV10-3 and TRBJ2-6; 7 bases line up with TRBD2. The trim removed 6 bases at V and 4 bases at J, leaving 9 bases unmatched. Germline V gene lookup returns CDR1 ENHRY and CDR2 SYGVKD. CDR3 length: 16 amino acids. CDR3 bases: TGTGCCATCAGATCCTTAAGCGGGGTGGGGGCCAACGTCCTGACTTTC. This translates into CAIRSLSGVGANVLTF.

This chain joins TRBV6-1 and TRBJ2-5; possible D gene TRBD1, 6 bases. Judging by the DNA end, TRBJ2-7 fits better; the J call may be wrong. The germline V gene has CDR1 MNHNS and CDR2 SASEGT. CDR3 length: 16 amino acids. CDR3 amino acids: CASSGKKTGHSYEQYF. Written as DNA, the CDR3 is TGTGCCAGCAGTGGCAAGAAGACGGGACACTCCTACGAGCAGTACTTC.

There are a few counts of this clone. This chain connects TRBV19 to TRBJ1-1, with a possible D match to TRBD1 (6 bases). Trimming shortened V by 1 base and J by 3 bases, and 12 bases separated the two germline ends. CDR3 size: 15 residues. Per the germline V gene, CDR1 is LNHDA and CDR2 is SQIVND (reference sequence). The CDR3 DNA reads TGTGCCAGTAGTATAGGAGTGTACAGGGACACTGAAGCTTTCTTT. As protein: CASSIGVYRDTEAFF.

The CDR3 is CASSDPRTGKDTQYF. The CDR3 DNA is TGTGCCAGCAGCGACCCCAGGACAGGAAAAGATACGCAGTATTTT. The rearrangement links TRBV9 to TRBJ2-3, with 7 bases aligning to TRBD1. The trim removed 3 bases at V and 5 bases at J, leaving 9 bases unmatched. The CDR3 has 15 residues. Germline V gene lookup returns CDR1 SGDLS and CDR2 YYNGEE.

This chain connects TRBV5-5 to TRBJ1-2; perhaps TRBD1 as D (6 bases). The CDR3 has 13 amino acids. Germline loops: CDR1 SGHKS, CDR2 YYEKEE (reference sequence). Deletions cut 6 bases from V and 4 bases from J, with 13 bases between. Here the CDR3 reads CASNLQGSYGYTF. CDR3 DNA: TGTGCCAGCAACCTACAGGGAAGCTATGGCTACACCTTC.

Concerning this clone: Other nucleotide sequences from this sample produce the same CDR3. The chain carries TRBV13 and TRBJ2-1; 11 nucleotides line up with TRBD2. The germline gives CDR1 PRHDT, CDR2 FYEKMQ (reference sequence). This CDR3 has 16 amino acids. V trimming: 1 base; J trimming: 7 bases; junction bases outside the gene matches: 6. The CDR3 reads CASSLVRLAGGNEQFF. CDR3 bases: TGTGCCAGCAGCTTAGTTCGGCTAGCGGGGGGAAATGAGCAGTTCTTC.

The CDR3 DNA reads as TGTGCCAGCAGCCCCCGTAGAAGTAGCGATACGCAGTATTTT. Residues: CASSPRRSSDTQYF. This chain connects TRBV9 to TRBJ2-3; D is uncertain. The CDR3 spans 14 residues. V dropped 4 bases and J dropped 6 bases, with 15 bases sitting between them. CDR1 and CDR2 (germline): SGDLS, YYNGEE. The variable domain in full, completed from reference TRBV9 and TRBJ2-3, reads DSGVTQTPKHLITATGQRVTLRCSPRSGDLSVYWYQQSLDQGLQFLIQYYNGEERAKGNILERFSAQQFPDLHSELNLSSLELGDSALYFCASSPRRSSDTQYFGPGTRLTVL.

The CDR3: CASIGTENTEAFF. In nucleotides, the CDR3 is TGTGCCAGCATTGGGACAGAGAACACTGAAGCTTTCTTT. This chain uses TRBV6-6 with TRBJ1-1; 7 nucleotides align to TRBD1. The CDR3 has 13 residues. Germline CDR1 and CDR2: MNHNY and SVGAGI (reference sequence). V trimming: 7 bases; J trimming: 1 base; junction bases outside the gene matches: 3.

The chain has TRBV5-1 and TRBJ2-1; 14 nucleotides align to TRBD2. CDR3 size: 15 residues. V shed 0 bases, J shed 7 bases, and the junction held 0 bases outside the gene matches. The germline CDR1 and CDR2 sequences are SGHRS and YFSETQ. The CDR3 sequence is CASSLGLAGGNEQFF. The CDR3 DNA reads TGCGCCAGCAGCTTGGGACTAGCGGGGGGGAATGAGCAGTTCTTC.

This clone was recorded once. This sequence joins TRBV6-6 and TRBJ2-7; D may be TRBD1 (6 bases). The V gene's germline CDR1 is MNHNY and CDR2 SVGAGI (reference sequence). Trimming stripped 8 bases from V and 3 bases from J, with 17 bases between. This CDR3 region has 14 residues. CDR3: CASGTLKGGYEQYF. CDR3 nucleotides: TGTGCCAGCGGGACGCTGAAAGGGGGCTACGAGCAGTACTTC.

This chain connects TRBV9 to TRBJ2-3; a weak D match, TRBD1 (5 bases). This CDR3 region has 13 residues. V dropped 4 bases and J dropped 9 bases, with 15 bases sitting between them. The germline gives CDR1 SGDLS, CDR2 YYNGEE. In nucleotides, the CDR3 is TGTGCCAGCAGCCCCGGACATTTTCAAACGCAGTATTTT. Protein sequence: CASSPGHFQTQYF.

The rearrangement links TRBV19 to TRBJ1-2; 8 nucleotides align to TRBD1. V shed 5 bases and J 5 bases; nucleotides not matched to a gene: 13. Per the germline V gene, CDR1 is LNHDA and CDR2 is SQIVND (reference sequence). The CDR3 is made up of 16 amino acids. CDR3 nucleotides: TGTGCCAGTAGTCGCTCCGGACCGCAGGGGGCTTATGGCTACACCTTC. Protein sequence: CASSRSGPQGAYGYTF.